This T cell receptor (beta chain) appears in the sequencing data of a study of CD8 T cells in Susac syndrome (dated by TCRdb to between 2018 and 2021). With respect to the entire study: Repertoire sequencing was used to test whether CD8+ T cell activation and differentiation in Susac syndrome was antigen driven. Clonality of the CD8+ T cell repertoire was compared between about a dozen healthy donors, 14 Susac syndrome patients and 15 multiple sclerosis patients. The full study reports these points: The TCR sequencing and HLA analysis was acknowledged to have included a relatively small number of individuals.

Peripheral blood CD8+ and CD4+ T cells from healthy donors, Susac syndrome patients and multiple sclerosis patients were profiled using high-throughput TCR beta sequencing. The multiple sclerosis controls were treatment-naive patients whose relapsing-remitting disease, either stable or active, fulfilled the revised McDonald criteria. Bulk CD8+ and CD4+ T cells were purified by magnetic negative isolation, while CD8+ TEMRA cells were enriched using FACS. Blood was collected in EDTA tubes and processed within 24 hours, with PBMCs isolated through density gradient centrifugation. PBMCs destined for TCR sequencing were cryopreserved in liquid nitrogen and later thawed in a 37 °C water bath. The sorted or isolated CD4+, CD8+ and CD8+ TEMRA cells reached a purity of at least 90%. Including the terminal cysteine and phenylalanine, the CDR3 comprises 13 residues. CDR3 DNA only is kept here, 39 bases in frame from base 1. Per the germline V gene (reference sequence), MNHEY is the CDR1 and SMNVEV is the CDR2. The V end loses 3 bases and the J end loses 0 bases, and a stretch of 6 bases separates them.

Of note for this clonotype: The specificity of this receptor is unknown. Base qualities were left out, and no much larger clone turns up one base away.

RNA was extracted using the RNeasy kit, and about 0.45 to 1 microgram was reverse transcribed with random hexamers. The immunoSEQ multiplex PCR assay, covering 54 Vbeta and 13 Jbeta segments, was used to amplify TCR beta CDR3 regions. PCR amplification bias was corrected by using a synthetic template baseline for primer optimization and computational correction. Processing in the source paper ran as follows. Reads were assigned to V, D and J genes according to IMGT and analyzed in immunoSEQ Analyzer, with only productive sequences retained. Clonality was calculated as one minus the Shannon entropy normalized by log2 of the number of productive unique sequences. For each patient and control, public and private clones were evaluated within the 100 most prevalent clones. A clone was defined as Susac-specific if it was absent from the healthy and MS cohorts, from over 1,000 published viral clones and from other ImmuneACCESS disease sequences. TCRdb handled the public reads itself, with Q25 trimming in fastp and clone calling in MiXCR, and kept productive beta chains. Duplicate CDR3 protein sequences are folded into a single record with the most common DNA and genes. Clone size and V and J calls follow TCRdb, not the original study. The sample table shows 200,000 to 250,000 distinct CDR3 sequences, and 90% to 95% are seen once. About 0.15% of the sample rests with the top ten.

The receptor comes from a human donor with multiple sclerosis. The sequenced sample was CD8+ T cells from PBMCs. This receptor chain uses TRBV27 and TRBJ2-7; the D gene identity is not certain. CDR3 region: CASSFSVSYEQYF. The nucleotide sequence reads as follows: TGTGCCAGCAGTTTCTCTGTCTCCTACGAGCAGTACTTC.